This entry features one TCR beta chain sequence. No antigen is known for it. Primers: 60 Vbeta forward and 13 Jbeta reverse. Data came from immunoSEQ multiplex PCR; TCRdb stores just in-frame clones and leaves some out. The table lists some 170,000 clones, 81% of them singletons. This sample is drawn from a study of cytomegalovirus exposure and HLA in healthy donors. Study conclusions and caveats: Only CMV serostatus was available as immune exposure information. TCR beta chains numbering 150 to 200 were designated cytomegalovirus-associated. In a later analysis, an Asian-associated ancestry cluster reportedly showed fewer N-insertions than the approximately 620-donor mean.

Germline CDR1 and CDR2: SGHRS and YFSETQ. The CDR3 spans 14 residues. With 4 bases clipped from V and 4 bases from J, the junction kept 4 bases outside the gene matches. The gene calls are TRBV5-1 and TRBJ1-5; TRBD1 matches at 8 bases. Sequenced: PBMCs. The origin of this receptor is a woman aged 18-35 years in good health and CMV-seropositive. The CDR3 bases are TGCGCCAGCAGCCCGGGACAGGCAAATCAGCCCCAGCATTTT. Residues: CASSPGQANQPQHF.